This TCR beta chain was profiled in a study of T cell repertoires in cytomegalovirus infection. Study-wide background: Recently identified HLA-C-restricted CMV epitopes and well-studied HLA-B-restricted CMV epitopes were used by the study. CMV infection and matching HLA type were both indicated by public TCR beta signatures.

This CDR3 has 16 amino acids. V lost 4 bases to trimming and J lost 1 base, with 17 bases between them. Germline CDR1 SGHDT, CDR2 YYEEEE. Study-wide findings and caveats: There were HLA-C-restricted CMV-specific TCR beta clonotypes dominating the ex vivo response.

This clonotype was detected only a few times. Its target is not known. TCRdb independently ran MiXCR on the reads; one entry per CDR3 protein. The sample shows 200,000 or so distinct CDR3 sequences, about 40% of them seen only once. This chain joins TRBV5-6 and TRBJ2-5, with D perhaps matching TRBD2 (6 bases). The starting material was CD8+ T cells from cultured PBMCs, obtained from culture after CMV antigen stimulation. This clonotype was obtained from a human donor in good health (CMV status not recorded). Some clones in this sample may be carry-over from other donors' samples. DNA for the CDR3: TGTGCCAGCAGCCCGGGAGCGGAAAACCGCCAAGAGACCCAGTACTTC. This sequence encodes CASSPGAENRQETQYF.